The entry below gives a single T cell receptor beta chain sequence along with its context. Deletions cut 5 bases from V and 3 bases from J, with 11 bases between. The length of the CDR3 is 13 residues. Germline CDR1 reads DFQATT; CDR2 reads SNEGSKA (reference sequence). Via MiXCR, TCRdb re-called the PCR reads, giving one row per CDR3 protein. The table has 25,000 to 30,000 distinct CDR3 sequences, over 40% seen once. Time point given: late sampling 161 to 241 days after vaccination in three convalescent patients. In this cohort, PCR tests turned positive between March and December 2020, predating US Alpha, Beta and Delta variants. This entry is derived from a study of vaccination and CD4 T cells after COVID-19.

The source was CD4+ T cells from blood, collected about 7 months after SARS-CoV-2 vaccination. This clonotype originated in a human donor who had recovered from COVID-19. This chain connects TRBV20-1 to TRBJ1-5; D gene unclear. The CDR3 DNA is TGCAGTGCTCGCCGGGCCTTCAATCAGCCCCAGCATTTT. Translation: CSARRAFNQPQHF.